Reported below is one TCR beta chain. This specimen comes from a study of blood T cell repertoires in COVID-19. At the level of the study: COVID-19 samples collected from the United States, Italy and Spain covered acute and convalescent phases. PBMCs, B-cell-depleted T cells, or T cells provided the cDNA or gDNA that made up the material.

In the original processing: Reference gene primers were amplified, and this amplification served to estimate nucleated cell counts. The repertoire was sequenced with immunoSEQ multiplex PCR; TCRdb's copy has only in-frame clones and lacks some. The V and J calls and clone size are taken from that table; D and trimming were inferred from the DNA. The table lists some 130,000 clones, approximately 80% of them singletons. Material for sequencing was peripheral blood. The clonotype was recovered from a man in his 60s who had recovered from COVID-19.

The CDR3 protein is CASSLVRFWLAGGSDYETQYF. The CDR3 coding sequence is TGTGCCAGCAGCTTAGTGCGGTTTTGGCTAGCGGGGGGTAGCGATTACGAGACCCAGTACTTC. The chain joins TRBV7-8 to TRBJ2-5, with 11 bases fitting TRBD2. This CDR3 region has 21 residues. CDR1 and CDR2 from the germline V gene are SGHVS and FQNEAQ. The junction had 21 bases not matched to a gene; V was cut back by 1 base and J by 5 bases. Complete variable domain (other parts from reference TRBV7-8 and TRBJ2-5): GAGVSQSPRYKVAKRGQDVALRCDPISGHVSLFWYQQALGQGPEFLTYFQNEAQLDKSGLPSDRFFAERPEGSVSTLKIQRTQQEDSAVYLCASSLVRFWLAGGSDYETQYFGPGTRLLVL.